This TCR beta chain was observed in a study of control samples from healthy donors and cancer patients. Germline CDR1 SGHTA, CDR2 FQGNSA. CDR3 length: 10 amino acids. TCRdb's copy holds only in-frame clones and misses some; the assay was immunoSEQ multiplex PCR. Of roughly 60,000 clones in the sample, roughly 92% were seen once. In its sample, this clone was seen once. At one boundary the junction diverges from the germline segment, which might be a read error. The specimen sequenced was blood. The V and J genes are TRBV7-2 and TRBJ2-4, with D tentatively TRBD2 (6 bases). The receptor was derived from a man between 25 and 39 years old in good health. The CDR3 region has the DNA TGTGCCAGCAGCGAGGAGGGGTTGGACTTC. Protein sequence: CASSEEGLDF.